This T cell receptor beta chain stems from a study of CD8 T cells in ankylosing spondylitis. Study-level findings and limits: Disease-associated clones were reportedly significantly overrepresented in matched ankylosing spondylitis synovial fluid. Reactive arthritis synovial fluid and blood were previously reported to contain some motif variants.

Making use of molecular barcodes, quantitative 5'-RACE generated TCR beta libraries. TCRdb re-analysed the 5' RACE reads in MiXCR, keeping a single row per CDR3 protein. Here the sample spans about 64,000 distinct CDR3 sequences, 6.2% being singletons. The sample holds many counts of this clonotype. The target antigen is unknown. The sequenced sample was synovial fluid, either unsorted or a sorted T cell fraction (not recorded which). The origin of this receptor is a male donor with ankylosing spondylitis.

CDR3 coding DNA: TGCAGTGCCCTACACCTGCTTCGGTGGGGTGAAGCTTTCTTT. Amino acids: CSALHLLRWGEAFF. V is TRBV20-1 and J is TRBJ1-1, with D unresolved. From germline, CDR1 is DFQATT and CDR2 SNEGSKA (reference sequence). The CDR3 is 14 residues long. V was cut by 6 bases and J by 7 bases, with 21 bases left in between.